This TCR beta chain came from a study of glioma-infiltrating T cells after dendritic cell vaccination. Overall study context: Three intradermal dendritic cell vaccine injections were given every two weeks. General study findings and limits: Higher TCR clonality did not directly relate to longer survival.

Indicated time point: after dendritic cell vaccination, including at tumor progression/relapse. Concerning this clone itself: The antigen remains unidentified.

Up to about 2 ug genomic DNA was used for TCRB CDR3 amplification. Repertoires were generated with immunoSEQ multiplex PCR, while TCRdb's copy carries only in-frame clones and drops some. The table lists 55,000 to 75,000 clones, 70% to 85% of them singletons. The CDR3 sequence is 16 residues long. Germline CDR1 is MNHNY and CDR2 is SVGAGI (reference sequence). V was clipped by 2 bases and J by 0 bases; unmatched bases: 3. The sequence was obtained from a human donor with glioblastoma. This chain links TRBV6-6 with TRBJ2-7; 11 bases align to TRBD1. The material was blood, obtained after dendritic cell vaccination. For the CDR3, the DNA is TGTGCCAGCAGTTACGCCGGGACAGGGGGCTCCTACGAGCAGTACTTC. Protein: CASSYAGTGGSYEQYF.